This entry features one TCR beta chain sequence. It lacks a known antigen. The sample holds no much larger clone one base away, and base qualities are not on file. The immunoSEQ Assay, a bias-controlled multiplex PCR, was used to amplify TCRbeta CDR3 regions from genomic DNA. Processing in the source paper ran as follows. Nucleated cell counts per sample were estimated from amplification of reference gene primers within the assay. To quantify the absolute abundance of each unique TCRbeta CDR3 rearrangement, sequence reads were collapsed and filtered. Productive Simpson clonality was computed per sample as the square root of Simpson's diversity index over productive rearrangements. The table comes from immuneACCESS by way of TCRdb, which keeps in-frame sequences with V and J called. Part of the clones is missing from these tables; in studies checked, under half for an unresolved V gene and the rest for unknown reasons. V, J and clone size reflect that table, while D and trimming were determined from the DNA. The table for this sample lists around 340,000 clones; 85% to 90% of them were counted only once. Approximately 1% of the sample belongs to the ten largest clones.

This sample stems from a study of blood T cell repertoires in COVID-19 (dated by TCRdb to 2019 to 2021). About the study as a whole: Samples from collaborators originated in the United States, Italy and Spain and spanned both the acute and convalescent phases of COVID-19. The material from the prospective study consisted of cDNA or gDNA derived from T cells, B-cell-depleted T cells, or PBMCs. Subjects who had been exposed to COVID-19, were actively infected with it, or had recovered from it provided the deeply sampled blood TCRbeta repertoires that made up the dataset. The repertoires were released in a freely available public database intended as a resource for research on the immune response to SARS-CoV-2. The samples were drawn from the first 160 participants of the ongoing ImmuneRACE study and from 1,254 subjects provided by 6 global collaborators. The sample metadata nearly always contained a de-identified subject ID, COVID-19 status, age in years and sex. Where HLA class I and class II types were available, the types were taken from metadata supplied by the sample provider, not from assay-based typing.

The full study reports these points: Clinical and demographic metadata were provided uncurated, with the amount varying by source and participant.

Participants in the prospective study were aged about 18 to 95 years, lived in about two dozen United States geographic areas, and enrolled through a virtual design. In the prospective study, cohorts were assigned on the basis of participant-reported clinical history obtained from a screening survey and a study questionnaire. A participant counted as exposed if, within 2 weeks of entering the study, that participant had been in contact with someone who had a PCR-confirmed or clinician-diagnosed COVID-19 case. In the prospective study, mobile phlebotomists collected whole blood, serum and a nasopharyngeal or oropharyngeal swab from each participant. Prospective study participants could optionally give additional blood draws and questionnaires over an approximately 2-month period. Before DNA extraction, blood samples from the prospective study were shipped at room temperature or frozen. V is cut back by 6 bases and J by 0 bases, with 3 bases in the junction unmatched. Taken from cysteine to phenylalanine, the CDR3 has 15 residues. Only CDR3 DNA remains: 45 bases, in frame from the first base. CDR1 and CDR2, looked up from the germline V gene, are SGHRS and YFSETQ.

The chain couples TRBV5-1 to TRBJ2-2; TRBD2 agrees with 9 junctional bases. This clonotype was sampled from a woman aged 25-40 years who had been exposed to COVID-19. Material for sequencing was PBMCs or T cells enriched from blood (not recorded which). The CDR3 region reads CASKLAGSNTGELFF. Here is the DNA: TGCGCCAGCAAGCTAGCGGGATCGAACACCGGGGAGCTGTTTTTT.